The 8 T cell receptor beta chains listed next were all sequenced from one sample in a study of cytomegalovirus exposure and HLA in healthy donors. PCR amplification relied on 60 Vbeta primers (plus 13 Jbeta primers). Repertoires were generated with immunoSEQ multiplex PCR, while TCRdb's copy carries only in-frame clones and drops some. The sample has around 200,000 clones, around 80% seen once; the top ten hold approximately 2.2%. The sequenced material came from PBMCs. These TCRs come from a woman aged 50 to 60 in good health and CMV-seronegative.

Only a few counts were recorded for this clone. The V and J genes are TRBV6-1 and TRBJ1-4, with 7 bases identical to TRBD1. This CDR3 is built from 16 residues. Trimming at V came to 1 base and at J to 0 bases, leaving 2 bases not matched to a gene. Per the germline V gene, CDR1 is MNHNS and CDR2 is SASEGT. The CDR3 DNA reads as TGTGCCAGCAGTGAAGGACAGGGACCAACTAATGAAAAACTGTTTTTT. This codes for CASSEGQGPTNEKLFF.

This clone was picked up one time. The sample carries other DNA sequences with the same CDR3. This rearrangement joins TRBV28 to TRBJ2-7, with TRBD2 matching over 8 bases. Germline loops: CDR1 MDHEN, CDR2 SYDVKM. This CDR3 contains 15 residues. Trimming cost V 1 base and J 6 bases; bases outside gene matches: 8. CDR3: CASSLSQRGLGEQYF. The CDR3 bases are TGTGCCAGCAGTTTATCGCAGCGGGGGTTAGGCGAGCAGTACTTC.

This chain's CDR3 is CASSKGALLSGNTIYF. The CDR3, as DNA: TGTGCCAGCAGCAAAGGGGCCCTACTCTCTGGAAACACCATATATTTT. The chain joins TRBV7-6 to TRBJ1-3; D is perhaps TRBD1 (5 bases). V gave up 5 bases and J gave up 0 bases, with 14 bases separating them. The V gene's germline CDR1 is SGHVS and CDR2 FNYEAQ. The CDR3 sequence is 16 residues long.

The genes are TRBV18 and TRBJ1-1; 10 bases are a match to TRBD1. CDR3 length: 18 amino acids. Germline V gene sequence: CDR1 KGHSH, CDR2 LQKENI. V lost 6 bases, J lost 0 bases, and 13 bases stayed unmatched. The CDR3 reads CASSLTGTGADMNTEAFF. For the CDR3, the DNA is TGTGCCAGCTCTCTCACCGGGACAGGGGCCGATATGAACACTGAAGCTTTCTTT.

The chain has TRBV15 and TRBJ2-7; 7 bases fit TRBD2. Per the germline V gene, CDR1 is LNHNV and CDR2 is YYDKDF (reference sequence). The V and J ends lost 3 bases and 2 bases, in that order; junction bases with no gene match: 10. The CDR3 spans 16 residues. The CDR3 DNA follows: TGTGCCACCAGCAGGGAGGGCGGGGGATTCACCTACGAGCAGTACTTC. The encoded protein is CATSREGGGFTYEQYF. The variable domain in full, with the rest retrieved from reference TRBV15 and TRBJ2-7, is DAMVIQNPRYQVTQFGKPVTLSCSQTLNHNVMYWYQQKSSQAPKLLFHYYDKDFNNEADTPDNFQSRRPNTSFCFLDIRSPGLGDTAMYLCATSREGGGFTYEQYFGPGTRLTVT.

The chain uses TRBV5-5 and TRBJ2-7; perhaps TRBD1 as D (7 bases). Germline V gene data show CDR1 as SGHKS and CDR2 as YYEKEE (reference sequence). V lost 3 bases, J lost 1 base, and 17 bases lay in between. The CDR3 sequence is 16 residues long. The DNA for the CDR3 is TGTGCCAGCAGCTGGGGACTGGGACAGAGATCCTACGAGCAGTACTTC. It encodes CASSWGLGQRSYEQYF.

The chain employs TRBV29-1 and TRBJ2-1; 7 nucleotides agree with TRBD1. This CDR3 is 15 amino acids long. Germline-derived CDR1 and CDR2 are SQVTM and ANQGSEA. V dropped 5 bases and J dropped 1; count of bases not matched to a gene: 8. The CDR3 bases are TGCAGCGTTCCCGCAAGGGGGCTTTCCTACAATGAGCAGTTCTTC. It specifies CSVPARGLSYNEQFF.

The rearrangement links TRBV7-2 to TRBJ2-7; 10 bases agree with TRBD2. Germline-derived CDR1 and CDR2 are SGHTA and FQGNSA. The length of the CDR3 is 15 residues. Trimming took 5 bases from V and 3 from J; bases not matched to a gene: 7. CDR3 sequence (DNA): TGTGCCAGCAGCGAGACCGGGACTAGCGTCTACGAGCAGTACTTC. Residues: CASSETGTSVYEQYF.